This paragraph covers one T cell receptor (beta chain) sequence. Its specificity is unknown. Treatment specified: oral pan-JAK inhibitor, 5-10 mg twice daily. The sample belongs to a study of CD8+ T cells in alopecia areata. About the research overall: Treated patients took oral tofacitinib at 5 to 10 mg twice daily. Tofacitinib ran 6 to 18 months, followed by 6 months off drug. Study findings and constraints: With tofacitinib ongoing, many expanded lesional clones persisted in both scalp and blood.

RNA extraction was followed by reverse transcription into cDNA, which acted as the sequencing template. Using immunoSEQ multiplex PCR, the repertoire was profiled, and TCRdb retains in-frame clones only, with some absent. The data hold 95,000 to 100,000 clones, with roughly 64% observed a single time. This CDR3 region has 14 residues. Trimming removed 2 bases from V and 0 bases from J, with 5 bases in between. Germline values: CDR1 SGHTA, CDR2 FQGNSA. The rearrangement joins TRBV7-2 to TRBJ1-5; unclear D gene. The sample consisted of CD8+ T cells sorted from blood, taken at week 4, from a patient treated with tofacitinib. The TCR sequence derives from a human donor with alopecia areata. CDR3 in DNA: TGTGCCAGCAGCTTACCGTATAGCAATCAGCCCCAGCATTTT. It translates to CASSLPYSNQPQHF.